The entry that follows covers one TCR beta chain sequence. Per the germline V gene, CDR1 is MNHNS and CDR2 is SASEGT. The V gene lost 3 bases and the J gene lost 0 bases, with 9 bases spanning the gap. This CDR3 has 14 amino acids. The PCR used 60 Vbeta and 13 Jbeta primers. Sequenced by immunoSEQ multiplex PCR; TCRdb stores in-frame clones only, minus some. Among about 97,000 clones listed, 70% to 75% were seen once. This record belongs to a study of cytomegalovirus exposure and HLA in healthy donors. Sequenced material: PBMCs. This TCR was sampled from a man aged 35-49 years in good health and CMV-seronegative. The chain has TRBV6-1 and TRBJ2-7; no reliable D call. The CDR3 bases are TGTGCCAGCAGTGACCAGGCCACCTCCTACGAGCAGTACTTC. Encoded protein: CASSDQATSYEQYF.